A selection of T cell receptor beta chains follows, all from one sample in a study of T cell repertoires in cytomegalovirus infection. The antigens for these receptors are not known. TCRdb re-derived calls from the reads in MiXCR, one entry per CDR3 protein. The sample holds approximately 260,000 distinct CDR3 sequences; approximately 22% are singletons and the top ten take about 20%. The sample here was cultured PBMCs, taken from culture after CMV antigen stimulation. All receptors derive from a human donor in good health (CMV status not recorded). Some clones in this sample may be carry-over from other donors' samples. Both conserved end residues are part of each CDR3. The D gene is left open where the match is weak. Some rows mark clone size as missing; the rest say once, few, many or name a class of expanded clone.

CDR3	DNA	J	V	size	D
CSAGRAGAYNEQFF	TGCAGCGCCGGTCGGGCGGGGGCCTACAATGAGCAGTTCTTC	TRBJ2-1	TRBV29-1	.	TRBD2
CASSSSGVIAGGADTQYF	TGTGCCAGCAGCTCCTCAGGGGTGATAGCGGGAGGGGCAGATACGCAGTATTTT	TRBJ2-3	TRBV7-8	many	TRBD2
CSATSGSREQFF	TGCAGCGCGACTAGCGGGAGTCGTGAGCAGTTCTTC	TRBJ2-1	TRBV29-1	few	TRBD2
CATSRETEMNTEAFF	TGTGCCACCAGCAGAGAAACGGAGATGAACACTGAAGCTTTCTTT	TRBJ1-1	TRBV15	.	.
CATSRDRLAGETQYF	TGTGCCACCAGCAGAGACCGACTAGCGGGAGAGACCCAGTACTTC	TRBJ2-5	TRBV15	.	TRBD2
CASSQDGAGAGANVLTF	TGCGCCAGCAGCCAAGATGGAGCGGGGGCTGGGGCCAACGTCCTGACTTTC	TRBJ2-6	TRBV4-3	few	TRBD2
CASSGLAGTSTDTQYF	TGTGCCAGCAGCGGACTAGCGGGAACCTCCACAGATACGCAGTATTTT	TRBJ2-3	TRBV7-2	few	TRBD2
CASSPPEGNTEAFF	TGTGCCAGCAGCCCCCCCGAGGGGAACACTGAAGCTTTCTTT	TRBJ1-1	TRBV7-2	many	.
CASSLTLLEPYEQYF	TGTGCCAGCAGCTTAACCCTACTAGAGCCCTACGAGCAGTACTTC	TRBJ2-7	TRBV7-3	many	.
CASRFRGVSSYEQYF	TGTGCCAGCAGATTCCGTGGAGTTAGCTCCTACGAGCAGTACTTC	TRBJ2-7	TRBV5-5	.	.
CAAGEGVETQYF	TGTGCCGCGGGGGAGGGAGTGGAGACCCAGTACTTC	TRBJ2-5	TRBV28	.	TRBD2
CASSQHPGLANEQYF	TGTGCCAGCAGCCAACATCCCGGACTAGCAAACGAGCAGTACTTC	TRBJ2-7	TRBV3-1	few	TRBD2
CASSSQRTSGADTQYF	TGTGCCAGCAGCTCCCAAAGGACTAGCGGGGCAGATACGCAGTATTTT	TRBJ2-3	TRBV7-2	many	TRBD2
CASSYTGPGTQYF	TGTGCCAGCAGTTATACAGGGCCTGGGACGCAGTATTTT	TRBJ2-3	TRBV27	few	.
CASSAGTVTWGETQYF	TGTGCCAGTTCGGCCGGGACAGTAACTTGGGGGGAGACCCAGTACTTC	TRBJ2-5	TRBV12-3/TRBV12-4	many	TRBD1
CASSRPGNTEAFF	TGTGCCAGCAGCCGTCCAGGAAACACTGAAGCTTTCTTT	TRBJ1-1	TRBV7-8	many	.
CGSSLYYSGELFF	TGTGGCAGCAGCTTATATTACTCCGGGGAGCTGTTTTTT	TRBJ2-2	TRBV11-2	.	.
CSVEYGSTDTQYF	TGCAGCGTTGAGTACGGAAGCACAGATACGCAGTATTTT	TRBJ2-3	TRBV29-1	.	.
CASSSLNEQFF	TGTGCCAGCAGCTCCCTAAATGAGCAGTTCTTC	TRBJ2-1	TRBV7-6	many	.
CASSLPPDYNEQFF	TGTGCCAGCAGCTTACCGCCGGACTACAATGAGCAGTTCTTC	TRBJ2-1	TRBV7-2	many	.
CASSRGQGSWTEAFF	TGTGCCAGCAGTCGGGGACAGGGATCGTGGACTGAAGCTTTCTTT	TRBJ1-1	TRBV12-3/TRBV12-4	few	TRBD1
CASSLPPYYYTF	TGTGCCAGCAGTTTACCCCCATACTATTACACCTTC	TRBJ1-2	TRBV28	.	.
CASSPSGIDTQYF	TGTGCCAGCAGTCCTAGCGGGATAGATACGCAGTATTTT	TRBJ2-3	TRBV7-2	medium-sized	TRBD2
CASSFSRVLAKNIQYF	TGTGCCAGCAGTTTCTCCAGGGTATTAGCCAAAAACATTCAGTACTTC	TRBJ2-4	TRBV12-3/TRBV12-4	.	.
CASSLEVGRRQFF	TGTGCCAGCAGCTTAGAGGTTGGGCGTAGGCAGTTCTTC	TRBJ2-1	TRBV7-2	many	.
CASSQVGGLDTQYF	TGCGCCAGCAGCCAAGTTGGCGGTCTGGATACGCAGTATTTT	TRBJ2-3	TRBV4-1	.	.
CASSYSTRGDSSYEQYF	TGTGCCAGCAGTTACTCGACTAGGGGTGATAGCTCCTACGAGCAGTACTTC	TRBJ2-7	TRBV6-2/TRBV6-3	.	.
CASSATLSAGTGELFF	TGTGCCAGTAGTGCGACTTTATCGGCCGGCACCGGGGAGCTGTTTTTT	TRBJ2-2	TRBV19	.	.
CASSFLTSLVRVNYGYTF	TGTGCCAGCAGCTTCCTCACAAGTCTAGTCCGCGTCAACTATGGCTACACCTTC	TRBJ1-2	TRBV7-2	many	.
CASSRQDWDYEQYF	TGTGCCAGCAGTCGGCAGGACTGGGACTACGAGCAGTACTTC	TRBJ2-7	TRBV6-5	.	.
CSVGPTASIQYF	TGCAGCGTCGGACCGACAGCTTCCATTCAGTACTTC	TRBJ2-4	TRBV29-1	.	.
CASKQGFSYNSPLHF	TGTGCCAGTAAACAGGGGTTCTCCTATAATTCACCCCTCCACTTT	TRBJ1-6	TRBV19	few	TRBD1
CASSYTGGANTEAFF	TGTGCCAGCTCATATACAGGGGGCGCGAACACTGAAGCTTTCTTT	TRBJ1-1	TRBV18	.	TRBD1
CASSWAGAYEQYF	TGTGCCAGCAGCTGGGCGGGAGCCTACGAGCAGTACTTC	TRBJ2-7	TRBV7-2	many	TRBD2
CASSKDLSSYNEQFF	TGTGCCAGCAGCAAGGACTTAAGCTCCTACAATGAGCAGTTCTTC	TRBJ2-1	TRBV7-8	many	.
CASSPGWNQPQHF	TGTGCCAGCAGTCCAGGATGGAATCAGCCCCAGCATTTT	TRBJ1-5	TRBV7-6	few	.
CATSASGPGPINIQYF	TGTGCCACCAGTGCCAGCGGACCCGGCCCGATAAACATTCAGTACTTC	TRBJ2-4	TRBV24-1	once	.
CASSHRTGNTGELFF	TGTGCCAGCAGCCACCGGACAGGGAATACCGGGGAGCTGTTTTTT	TRBJ2-2	TRBV7-9	many	TRBD1
CASSESRRSANYGYTF	TGTGCCAGCAGTGAATCCCGTCGGTCCGCTAACTATGGCTACACCTTC	TRBJ1-2	TRBV25-1	few	.
CASSQGYAFYEQYF	TGCGCCAGCAGCCAAGGCTACGCCTTCTACGAGCAGTACTTC	TRBJ2-7	TRBV4-1	few	.
CASSLAVGSDTQYF	TGTGCCAGCAGCTTAGCTGTGGGATCGGATACGCAGTATTTT	TRBJ2-3	TRBV7-2	few	.
CASSRRDRNTDTQYF	TGTGCCAGCAGTAGAAGGGACAGAAACACAGATACGCAGTATTTT	TRBJ2-3	TRBV28	few	TRBD1
CASSVSSIAKNIQYF	TGTGCCAGCAGCGTATCTTCTATAGCCAAAAACATTCAGTACTTC	TRBJ2-4	TRBV9	.	.
CASSPPGGARNIQYF	TGTGCCAGCAGCCCCCCAGGCGGGGCCAGGAACATTCAGTACTTC	TRBJ2-4	TRBV7-2	many	.
CASSEGEGANVLTF	TGTGCCAGCAGTGAGGGGGAAGGGGCCAACGTCCTGACTTTC	TRBJ2-6	TRBV6-1	.	.
CASSLTGTAEAFF	TGTGCCAGCAGCCTAACAGGTACTGCTGAAGCTTTCTTT	TRBJ1-1	TRBV12-3/TRBV12-4	few	.
CASSTGEKLFF	TGTGCCAGCAGTACAGGGGAAAAACTGTTTTTT	TRBJ1-4	TRBV6-6	few	.
CASSFERNTDTQYF	TGTGCCAGCAGTTTTGAACGGAACACAGATACGCAGTATTTT	TRBJ2-3	TRBV12-3/TRBV12-4	.	.
CATSLAGGMKSTDTQYF	TGTGCCACCTCCCTAGCGGGAGGGATGAAAAGCACAGATACGCAGTATTTT	TRBJ2-3	TRBV27	.	TRBD2
CASSKTGGVFSGANVLTF	TGTGCCAGCAGCAAGACAGGGGGCGTATTCTCTGGGGCCAACGTCCTGACTTTC	TRBJ2-6	TRBV6-2/TRBV6-3	few	TRBD1